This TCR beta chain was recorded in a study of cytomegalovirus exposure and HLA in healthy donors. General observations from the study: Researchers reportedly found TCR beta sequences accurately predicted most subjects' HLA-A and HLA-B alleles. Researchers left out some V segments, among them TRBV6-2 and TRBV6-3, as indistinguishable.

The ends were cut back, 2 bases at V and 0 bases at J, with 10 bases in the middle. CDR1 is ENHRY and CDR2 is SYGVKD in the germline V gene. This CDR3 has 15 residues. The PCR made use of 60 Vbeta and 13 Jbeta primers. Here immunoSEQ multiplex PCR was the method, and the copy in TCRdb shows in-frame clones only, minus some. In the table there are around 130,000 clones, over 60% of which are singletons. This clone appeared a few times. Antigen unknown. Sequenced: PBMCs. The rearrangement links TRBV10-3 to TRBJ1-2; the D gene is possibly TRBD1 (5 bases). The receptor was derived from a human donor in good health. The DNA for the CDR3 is TGTGCCATCAGTGAGCCCCGGGGGGCTAACTATGGCTACACCTTC. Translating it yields CAISEPRGANYGYTF.